This T cell receptor beta chain was identified in a study of regulatory T cells in long-lasting Graves disease. CDR3-region Arm-PCR and iRepertoire HTBI primers produced the TCR beta libraries. Each CDR3 protein is one row after TCRdb ran MiXCR on the multiplex PCR reads. Of more than 350,000 distinct CDR3 sequences in the sample, under 25% were seen once. Regarding the study as a whole: There were preferences for TRBV28, TRBJ1-2 and TRBJ2-5 in persistent disease.

The time point was: persistent/refractory GD, antithyroid drugs over 5 years with positive TRAb. Making the TCR library involved RNA that had been extracted from PBMCs. There are 14 residues in the CDR3. The trim removed 7 bases at V and 8 bases at J, leaving 7 bases unmatched. Concerning this clonotype itself: Its antigen is as yet unknown.

The specimen comprised peripheral blood mononuclear cells (PBMCs), sampled when the disease was refractory, from a patient treated with antithyroid drugs. The origin of this receptor is a female donor with Graves disease. This sequence joins TRBV12-3 or TRBV12-4 and TRBJ1-4; 10 positions match TRBD1. The CDR3 is CASTARDRGEKLFF. CDR3 nucleotides: TGTGCCAGCACAGCCCGGGACAGGGGAGAAAAACTGTTTTTT.